This T cell receptor (beta chain) was profiled in a study of blood T cell repertoires in COVID-19. At the level of the study: The United States, Italy and Spain provided the acute and convalescent COVID-19 samples.

Per the original data handling: From reference gene primer amplification, estimates of nucleated cell counts were derived. The repertoire was sequenced with immunoSEQ multiplex PCR; TCRdb's copy has only in-frame clones and lacks some. That table is the source of V, J and clone size, and D and trimming were worked out from the DNA. The table has more than 75,000 clones, roughly 82% seen once. This clone occurred once. The clonotype comes from a man aged 55 to 70 with acute or convalescent COVID-19. The sequenced sample consisted of peripheral blood.

Here the CDR3 reads CASSTLGGADYNEQFF. DNA for the CDR3: TGTGCCAGCAGCACCCTGGGGGGGGCAGATTATAATGAGCAGTTCTTC. The V and J genes are TRBV9 and TRBJ2-1; TRBD2 is a possible D gene (7 bases). In germline, CDR1 is SGDLS, CDR2 YYNGEE. V shed 4 bases and J shed 7 bases, with 21 bases lying between them. The CDR3 sequence is 16 residues long.